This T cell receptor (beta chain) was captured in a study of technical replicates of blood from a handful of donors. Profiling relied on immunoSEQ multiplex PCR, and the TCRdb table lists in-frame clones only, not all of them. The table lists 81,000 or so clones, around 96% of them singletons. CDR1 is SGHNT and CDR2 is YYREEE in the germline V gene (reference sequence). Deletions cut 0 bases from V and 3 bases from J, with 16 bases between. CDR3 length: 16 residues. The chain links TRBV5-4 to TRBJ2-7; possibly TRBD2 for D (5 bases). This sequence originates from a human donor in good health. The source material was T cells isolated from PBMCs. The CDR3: CASSLVALGAGYEQYF. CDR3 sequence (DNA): TGTGCCAGCAGCTTGGTGGCGTTGGGAGCAGGCTACGAGCAGTACTTC.